This passage covers 28 T cell receptor beta chains from one sample sequenced in a study of blood T cells in healthy people across ages. The authors ran a second PCR of roughly 7 to 11 cycles using a sample-barcoded 5' primer and a J-beta primer mix. TCRdb re-called the 5' RACE reads with MiXCR, one entry per CDR3 protein. The data contain 700,000 to 900,000 distinct CDR3 sequences, about 48% of them singletons. The material sequenced was blood. Receptor source: a man older than 75 in good health.

This clonotype appeared a few times. CDR3 in amino acids: CASSFDGTGELFF. The CDR3 nucleotides read TGTGCCAGCAGCTTCGACGGCACCGGGGAGCTGTTTTTT. V is TRBV7-3 and J is TRBJ2-2; D is uncertain. Germline lookup yields CDR1 SGHTA and CDR2 FQGTGA. The ends were cut back, 3 bases at V and 4 bases at J, with 6 bases in the middle. The CDR3 spans 13 residues.

There are a few counts of this clonotype. The chain links TRBV20-1 to TRBJ2-1; D is possibly TRBD2 (6 bases). CDR3 length: 17 amino acids. CDR1 is DFQATT, CDR2 SNEGSKA, per germline (reference sequence). V was shortened by 3 bases and J by 0 bases, with 18 bases between the two germline ends. The CDR3 DNA follows: TGCAGTGCTAGCATGTCACTAGCTGCTAGCTCCTACAATGAGCAGTTCTTC. As protein: CSASMSLAASSYNEQFF.

This clonotype was seen a handful of times. The V call is TRBV9, the J call TRBJ2-2, with unresolved D. CDR1 SGDLS and CDR2 YYNGEE come from the germline V gene. V lost 0 bases to trimming and J lost 4 bases, with 10 bases between them. This CDR3 comprises 15 residues. In DNA, the CDR3 is TGTGCCAGCAGCGTAGAAACTTGGAGCACCGGGGAGCTGTTTTTT. Protein product: CASSVETWSTGELFF.

The DNA for the CDR3 is TGTGCCAGCAGTCCCCCTAAGACCGAGACCCAGTACTTC. It specifies CASSPPKTETQYF. V usage is TRBV12-3 or TRBV12-4 and J usage is TRBJ2-7; D gene uncertain. The J call may be wrong; the DNA end is better matched by TRBJ2-5. This CDR3 contains 13 residues.

J is TRBJ2-7 and V is TRBV3-1; tentatively, D is TRBD1 or TRBD2 (6 bases each). The J call may not be correct, given that the DNA end is closer to TRBJ2-5. Germline CDR1 and CDR2: LGHDT and YNNKEL (reference sequence). The CDR3 has 14 residues. CDR3: CASSLWGAGETQYF. CDR3 nucleotides: TGTGCCAGCAGCCTTTGGGGGGCGGGAGAGACCCAGTACTTC.

The chain uses TRBV5-1 and TRBJ1-1; D is uncertain. The CDR3 has 13 amino acids. With 4 bases removed from V and 3 bases from J, the gap between germline ends came to 10 bases. Germline CDR1 and CDR2: SGHRS and YFSETQ. The CDR3, as DNA: TGCGCCAGCAGCGTGGTGGGCTACACTGAAGCTTTCTTT. It specifies CASSVVGYTEAFF.

There are a few counts of this clonotype. The gene calls are TRBV25-1 and TRBJ2-5; 7 nucleotides match TRBD1. CDR1 MGHDK and CDR2 SYGVNS come from the germline V gene. V lost 4 bases, J lost 0 bases, and 2 bases stayed unmatched. The CDR3 contains 14 residues. The CDR3: CASSVRGNQETQYF. CDR3 DNA: TGTGCCAGCAGTGTCAGGGGGAACCAAGAGACCCAGTACTTC.

This chain uses TRBV5-1 with TRBJ2-1; 7 nucleotides agree with TRBD2. The CDR3 sequence is 13 residues long. Germline V lookup: CDR1 SGHRS, CDR2 YFSETQ. The junction had 5 bases not matched to a gene; V was cut back by 4 bases and J by 7 bases. The CDR3 nucleotides are TGCGCCAGCAGCGGGGGGGAAGGGAATGAGCAGTTCTTC. Translating gives CASSGGEGNEQFF.

The CDR3 DNA reads TGTGCCAGCAGCTTAGGACGGCGGGGTCGCAATGAGCAGTTCTTC. Translation: CASSLGRRGRNEQFF. The chain carries TRBV7-2 and TRBJ2-1; D possibly corresponds to TRBD2 (6 bases). Trimming removed 1 base from V and 6 bases from J, with 13 bases in between. CDR1 is SGHTA, CDR2 FQGNSA, per germline. CDR3 length: 15 amino acids.

Only a few counts were recorded for this clonotype. The rearrangement links TRBV7-2 to TRBJ2-7; TRBD2 matches 16 bases. The CDR3 is made up of 18 amino acids. The germline gives CDR1 SGHTA, CDR2 FQGNSA. V gave up 7 bases and J gave up 2 bases; unmatched junction bases: 11. The CDR3, as DNA: TGTGCCAGCACCCAATCGGGACTAGCGGGAGGGTCGCCCTACGAGCAGTACTTC. It yields the protein CASTQSGLAGGSPYEQYF.

V gene TRBV7-2 combines with J gene TRBJ2-3, with TRBD2 as a possible D gene (5 bases). The CDR3 spans 13 residues. V was cut by 2 bases and J by 14 bases, with 17 bases left in between. Per germline, CDR1 SGHTA and CDR2 FQGNSA. The CDR3 DNA reads as TGTGCCAGCAGCTTAAGTGCTTCAACCGCGGGGTATTTT. Translation gives CASSLSASTAGYF.

This clonotype was counted only a few times. The rearrangement joins TRBV18 to TRBJ1-1; 10 bases align to TRBD1. Trimming cost V 3 bases and J 2 bases; bases outside gene matches: 6. The CDR3 is 16 residues long. Per the germline V gene, CDR1 is KGHSH and CDR2 is LQKENI. CDR3 region: CASSPSRQGANTEAFF. The CDR3 DNA sequence: TGTGCCAGCTCACCCTCCCGACAGGGGGCAAACACTGAAGCTTTCTTT.

To note about this clonotype: Germline is not matched at one junction end, which may reflect a read error. V usage is TRBV7-2 and J usage is TRBJ2-7; no clear D gene. Germline CDR1 and CDR2: SGHTA and FQGNSA. The CDR3 covers 14 residues. The DNA of the CDR3 is TGTGCCAGCAGCTCCCACCGGTCTTCCTGCGAGCAGTACTTC. Translating it yields CASSSHRSSCEQYF.

The V call is TRBV5-1, the J call TRBJ2-7; D not resolved. The CDR3 is 14 amino acids. The germline gives CDR1 SGHRS, CDR2 YFSETQ. V lost 2 bases, J lost 5 bases, and 14 bases lay in between. As DNA, the CDR3 is TGCGCCAGCAGCTTAAATTTTCCCTTGGACGAGCAGTACTTC. Its protein is CASSLNFPLDEQYF.

This clonotype was picked up a small number of times. The rearrangement links TRBV7-2 to TRBJ1-6; tentative D call: TRBD1 (6 bases). This CDR3 region has 15 residues. Germline-derived CDR1 and CDR2 are SGHTA and FQGNSA. V was trimmed by 2 bases and J by 5 bases, leaving 10 bases between them. This chain's CDR3 is CASSLRGQNNSPLHF. DNA of the CDR3: TGTGCCAGCAGCTTACGAGGACAGAATAATTCACCCCTCCACTTT.

The rearrangement links TRBV20-1 to TRBJ2-4, with 7 nucleotides matching TRBD2. The closer fit of TRBJ2-7 to the DNA end suggests the J call may be wrong. The CDR3 has 12 amino acids. The germline gives CDR1 DFQATT, CDR2 SNEGSKA (reference sequence). The CDR3 here is CSASPGGYEQYF. The CDR3 region has the DNA TGCAGTGCTAGCCCGGGAGGCTACGAGCAGTACTTC.

The genes are TRBV7-2 and TRBJ2-1; the D gene could be TRBD1 or TRBD2 (6 bases each). This CDR3 is 14 amino acids long. The germline gives CDR1 SGHTA, CDR2 FQGNSA. V was trimmed by 5 bases and J by 12 bases, leaving 20 bases between them. The CDR3 spells CASSPEGGSEGQFF. The CDR3 DNA sequence: TGTGCCAGCAGCCCCGAAGGGGGGAGTGAGGGGCAGTTCTTC.

In its sample, this clonotype was seen a few times. The chain uses TRBV12-3 or TRBV12-4 and TRBJ2-1, with TRBD1 as a possible D gene (5 bases). The CDR3 spans 12 residues. V was cut by 6 bases and J by 2 bases, with 5 bases left in between. CDR3: CASRDTYNEQFF. The CDR3 DNA follows: TGTGCCAGCAGGGACACCTACAATGAGCAGTTCTTC.

The CDR3 DNA follows: TGTGCCAGCAGCCTGAGGTCCGGGAGACTAGAGACCCAGTACTTC. Its protein is CASSLRSGRLETQYF. The chain couples TRBV3-1 to TRBJ2-5, with D maybe TRBD2 (6 bases). The germline V gene has CDR1 LGHDT and CDR2 YNNKEL (reference sequence). The CDR3 runs 15 residues. Trimming took off 4 bases at V and 4 bases at J, with 16 bases between the two ends.

The J gene is TRBJ2-3, the V gene TRBV24-1; D might be TRBD2 (5 bases). Trimming left V 1 base short and J 3 bases short, with 13 bases between. From germline, CDR1 is KGHDR and CDR2 SFDVKD. This CDR3 spans 16 amino acids. The CDR3 coding sequence is TGTGCCACCAGTGATTTTTCATTAGGAGGAACAGATACGCAGTATTTT. It yields the protein CATSDFSLGGTDTQYF.

This chain links TRBV5-1 with TRBJ2-1; TRBD1 matches 9 bases. CDR3 size: 13 residues. Looked up from germline, CDR1 is SGHRS and CDR2 is YFSETQ. V lost 2 bases, J lost 9 bases, and 3 bases stayed unmatched. CDR3 coding DNA: TGCGCCAGCAGCTTTGGACAGGGGAGTGAGCAGTTCTTC. Translation gives CASSFGQGSEQFF. The full variable domain, in which reference TRBV5-1 and TRBJ2-1 provide the parts outside the CDR3, is KAGVTQTPRYLIKTRGQQVTLSCSPISGHRSVSWYQQTPGQGLQFLFEYFSETQRNKGNFPGRFSGRQFSNSRSEMNVSTLELGDSALYLCASSFGQGSEQFFGPGTRLTVL.

This chain uses TRBV7-2 with TRBJ2-4; 10 positions match TRBD2. The J call is in doubt because the DNA end fits TRBJ2-7 better. The length of the CDR3 is 15 residues. CDR1 is SGHTA and CDR2 is FQGNSA in the germline V gene. CDR3 in amino acids: CASSLTSGDPYEQYF. The CDR3 nucleotides read TGTGCCAGCAGCCTTACTAGCGGGGACCCCTACGAGCAGTACTTC.

The rearrangement joins TRBV12-3 or TRBV12-4 to TRBJ2-7, with 11 bases matching TRBD2. V shed 5 bases, J shed 4 bases, and the junction held 7 bases outside the gene matches. This CDR3 has 15 amino acids. The CDR3 loop is CASSGTSGRRYEQYF. The CDR3 DNA sequence: TGTGCCAGCAGTGGCACTAGCGGGAGAAGGTACGAGCAGTACTTC.

The rearrangement joins TRBV5-1 to TRBJ2-7; TRBD2 aligns across 11 bases. CDR1 is SGHRS, CDR2 YFSETQ, per germline. V lost 7 bases to trimming and J lost 2 bases; unmatched junction nucleotides: 5. The CDR3 consists of 14 residues. As DNA, the CDR3 is TGCGCCAGCTCTACTAGCGGGAGTACCTACGAGCAGTACTTC. Amino acid sequence: CASSTSGSTYEQYF. The full variable domain, its missing parts supplied by reference TRBV5-1 and TRBJ2-7, is KAGVTQTPRYLIKTRGQQVTLSCSPISGHRSVSWYQQTPGQGLQFLFEYFSETQRNKGNFPGRFSGRQFSNSRSEMNVSTLELGDSALYLCASSTSGSTYEQYFGPGTRLTVT.

This chain links TRBV7-8 with TRBJ2-3; perhaps D is TRBD1 or TRBD2 (5 bases each). V was clipped by 1 base and J by 4 bases, with 15 bases between them. This CDR3 contains 16 residues. The germline V gene encodes CDR1 SGHVS and CDR2 FQNEAQ. The CDR3 here is CASSLGGRGTADTQYF. For the CDR3, the DNA is TGTGCCAGCAGCTTAGGGGGACGAGGGACGGCAGATACGCAGTATTTT. Based on the CDR3 plus reference TRBV7-8 and TRBJ2-3, the full variable domain is GAGVSQSPRYKVAKRGQDVALRCDPISGHVSLFWYQQALGQGPEFLTYFQNEAQLDKSGLPSDRFFAERPEGSVSTLKIQRTQQEDSAVYLCASSLGGRGTADTQYFGPGTRLTVL.

The V gene is TRBV12-3 or TRBV12-4, the J gene TRBJ1-2; D not resolved. The CDR3 loop spans 12 amino acids. Trimming shortened V by 3 bases and J by 4 bases, and 6 bases separated the two germline ends. The chain's CDR3 is CASSLQFYGYTF. As DNA, the CDR3 is TGTGCCAGCAGTTTGCAGTTCTATGGCTACACCTTC.

The chain uses TRBV3-1 and TRBJ1-5; D is unclear. In germline, CDR1 is LGHDT, CDR2 YNNKEL (reference sequence). The CDR3 runs to 12 residues. V gave up 0 bases and J gave up 7 bases, with 4 bases separating them. The chain's CDR3 is CASSQDGQPQHF. CDR3 DNA: TGTGCCAGCAGCCAAGACGGGCAGCCCCAGCATTTT.

This clonotype was seen a single time. The chain couples TRBV4-2 to TRBJ2-7; D unresolved. The ends were cut back, 1 base at V and 0 bases at J, with 4 bases in the middle. Looked up from germline, CDR1 is LGHNA and CDR2 is YNFKEQ. The CDR3 totals 13 residues. The CDR3 DNA follows: TGTGCCAGCAGCCAAGCAGACTCCTACGAGCAGTACTTC. Its protein is CASSQADSYEQYF.